This T cell receptor (beta chain) was recorded in a study of OX40 agonist ivuxolimab in advanced cancers. Regarding the study as a whole: Both blood CD4+ and CD8+ T cells showed clonal growth by week 6 at 0.1 to 3.0 mg/kg. Researchers report that CD8+ T cells had, on average, more expanded clones than CD4+.

The germline V and J ends were trimmed by 1 base and 8 bases, with 17 bases remaining between them. The germline gives CDR1 LGHNA, CDR2 YSLEER. The CDR3 runs to 15 residues. Remarks on this clone: Its antigen is as yet unknown.

The assay was immunoSEQ multiplex PCR, and TCRdb's table has in-frame clones only and misses some. The top ten hold 13% of the sample, which has approximately 50,000 clones, 70% to 85% seen once. This TCR was sampled from an adult with an advanced solid tumor such as melanoma, head and neck, liver or kidney cancer. Sequencing was performed on CD4+ or CD8+ T cells sorted from blood, taken in a trial of the OX40 agonist ivuxolimab. V gene TRBV4-3 combines with J gene TRBJ1-2, with D possibly matching TRBD1 (5 bases). The DNA of the CDR3 is TGCGCCAGCAGCCAAGGTCCCAGGGAAGTGTTGGGCTACACCTTC. Residues: CASSQGPREVLGYTF.